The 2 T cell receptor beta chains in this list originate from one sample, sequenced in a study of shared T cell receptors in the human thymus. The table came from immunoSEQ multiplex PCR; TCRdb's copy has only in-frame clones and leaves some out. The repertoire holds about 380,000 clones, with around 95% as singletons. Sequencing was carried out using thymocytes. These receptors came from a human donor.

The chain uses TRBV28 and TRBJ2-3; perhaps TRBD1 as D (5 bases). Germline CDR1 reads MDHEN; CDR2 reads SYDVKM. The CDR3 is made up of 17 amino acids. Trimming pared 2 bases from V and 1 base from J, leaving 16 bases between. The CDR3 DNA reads TGTGCCAGCAGTTTAGGCCCCCAGGGCGATGGCACAGATACGCAGTATTTT. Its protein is CASSLGPQGDGTDTQYF.

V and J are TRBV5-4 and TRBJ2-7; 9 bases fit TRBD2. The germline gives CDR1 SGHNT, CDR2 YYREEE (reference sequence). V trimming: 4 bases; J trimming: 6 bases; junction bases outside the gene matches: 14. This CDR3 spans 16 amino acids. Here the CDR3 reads CASSPAGLAMVSEQYF. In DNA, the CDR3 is TGTGCCAGCAGCCCGGCGGGACTAGCTATGGTCAGCGAGCAGTACTTC.